This passage covers 28 T cell receptor beta chains from one sample sequenced in a study of response to subunit inactivated influenza vaccine. Each CDR3 protein is one row after TCRdb ran MiXCR on the RT-PCR reads. In the table there are more than 550,000 distinct CDR3 sequences, over 9% of which are singletons. These data are also associated with another study on T cells expressing NK-cell markers. That study reports: 5'RACE template switching built TCR beta cDNA with unique molecular identifiers.

The starting material was PBMCs from blood, obtained on the day of vaccination. The receptors derive from a man in his fifties who received an inactivated influenza vaccine.

This clonotype was counted at least ten times. This chain links TRBV12-3 or TRBV12-4 with TRBJ2-2, with D possibly matching TRBD1 (6 bases). The V end lost 3 bases, the J end lost 4 bases, and 12 bases lay between the germline ends. The CDR3 totals 15 residues. The CDR3 reads CASSFSPGVTGELFF. The CDR3 bases are TGTGCCAGCAGTTTCAGTCCAGGGGTCACCGGGGAGCTGTTTTTT.

CDR3 coding DNA: TGTGCCTGGAGTGTACACCAGGAGAACGAGCAGTACTTC. Translating it yields CAWSVHQENEQYF. The V gene is TRBV30, the J gene TRBJ2-7; D is uncertain. The CDR3 has 13 amino acids. Per germline, CDR1 GTSNPN and CDR2 SVGIG (reference sequence). The V gene lost 0 bases and the J gene lost 5 bases, with 11 bases spanning the gap.

The chain employs TRBV18 and TRBJ2-7; 9 nucleotides agree with TRBD2. J lost 2 bases, V lost 0 bases, and 8 bases had no gene match. Germline V CDR1 and CDR2: KGHSH, LQKENI. The CDR3 is 17 residues long. The CDR3 bases are TGTGCCAGCTCACCACCGATGGCTGGCGGGAGGGCCTACGAGCAGTACTTC. Translation: CASSPPMAGGRAYEQYF.

This clonotype was detected a few times. This sequence joins TRBV7-9 and TRBJ2-3; possibly TRBD2 for D (6 bases). Trimming took 3 bases from V and 3 from J, leaving 13 bases between them. CDR3 length: 15 residues. Germline CDR1 is SEHNR and CDR2 is FQNEAQ (reference sequence). CDR3 region: CASSFVRGMTDTQYF. The DNA of the CDR3 is TGTGCCAGCAGCTTTGTTCGGGGGATGACAGATACGCAGTATTTT.

This clonotype turned up a few times. The chain uses TRBV24-1 and TRBJ2-1; TRBD1 might be the D (6 bases). Looked up from germline, CDR1 is KGHDR and CDR2 is SFDVKD. The CDR3 has 15 amino acids. V was shortened by 4 bases and J by 6 bases, with 15 bases between the two germline ends. The CDR3 loop reads CATSEGQLSLNEQFF. CDR3 in DNA: TGTGCCACCAGTGAGGGACAATTGTCCCTCAATGAGCAGTTCTTC.

This clonotype was counted many times. The J gene is TRBJ2-7, the V gene TRBV20-1; 8 bases agree with TRBD1. The CDR3 runs to 16 residues. CDR1 is DFQATT, CDR2 SNEGSKA, per germline (reference sequence). V lost 1 base, J lost 0 bases, and 8 bases stayed unmatched. DNA of the CDR3: TGCAGTGCTAGAGTAATCCGGGACAGGACCTCCTACGAGCAGTACTTC. As protein: CSARVIRDRTSYEQYF.

J is TRBJ1-4 and V is TRBV6-2 or TRBV6-3, with D tentatively TRBD1 (5 bases). This CDR3 contains 14 residues. Trimming shortened V by 2 bases and J by 8 bases, and 12 bases separated the two germline ends. Germline CDR1 MNHEY, CDR2 SVGEGT. The CDR3 DNA follows: TGTGCCAGCAGTTACCGGACACCTCGGGAAAAACTGTTTTTT. It yields the protein CASSYRTPREKLFF.

This clonotype was recorded a few times. The chain joins TRBV29-1 to TRBJ2-7; D is possibly TRBD2 (5 bases). Germline loops: CDR1 SQVTM, CDR2 ANQGSEA. V lost 4 bases and J 2 bases, leaving 12 bases between the germline ends. This CDR3 region has 13 residues. In nucleotides, the CDR3 is TGCAGCGTTGGAGGGAGTACGACCTACGAGCAGTACTTC. Residues: CSVGGSTTYEQYF.

V is TRBV5-1 and J is TRBJ1-1; D ambiguous. V shed 1 base and J shed 1 base, with 11 bases lying between them. Per germline, CDR1 SGHRS and CDR2 YFSETQ. The CDR3 loop spans 15 amino acids. CDR3: CASSLSLARNTEAFF. CDR3 bases: TGCGCCAGCAGCTTGAGTCTAGCCCGGAACACTGAAGCTTTCTTT.

This clonotype showed up many times. This chain connects TRBV6-2 or TRBV6-3 to TRBJ2-5; no firm D call. The V gene lost 2 bases and the J gene lost 5 bases, with 6 bases spanning the gap. This CDR3 has 12 residues. Germline V lookup: CDR1 MNHEY, CDR2 SVGEGT. CDR3 nucleotides: TGTGCCAGCAGTTACGTCGGGGAGACCCAGTACTTC. This translates into CASSYVGETQYF.

This clonotype showed up many times. The rearrangement links TRBV12-3 or TRBV12-4 to TRBJ2-3; 10 positions match TRBD2. V trimming: 5 bases; J trimming: 7 bases; junction bases outside the gene matches: 18. The CDR3 totals 18 residues. The CDR3: CASSLLAGEIIPTNTQYF. CDR3 nucleotide sequence: TGTGCCAGCAGTCTTCTAGCGGGGGAGATTATCCCCACGAATACGCAGTATTTT.

In this sample, this clonotype turned up a few times. V gene TRBV5-1 combines with J gene TRBJ1-1; 10 nucleotides match TRBD1. The V segment lost 0 bases and the J segment 0 bases; nucleotides outside the gene matches: 8. The germline V gene has CDR1 SGHRS and CDR2 YFSETQ. The length of the CDR3 is 18 residues. The CDR3, as DNA: TGCGCCAGCAGCTTGGCGGGACAGGGGACATACATGAACACTGAAGCTTTCTTT. This sequence encodes CASSLAGQGTYMNTEAFF.

Comment on this clonotype: The conserved phenylalanine or tryptophan is not found at the CDR3 terminus, so this likely reflects a read error. This sequence joins TRBV14 and TRBJ1-5, with D uncertain. Trimming removed 0 bases at V and 6 bases at J, with 6 bases between. There are 13 residues in the CDR3. Germline V CDR1 and CDR2: SGHDN, FVKESK. Written as DNA, the CDR3 is TGTGCCAGCAGCCAAGATCTTGGTCAGCCCCAGCATTGT. Protein: CASSQDLGQPQHC.

This clonotype showed up many times. The chain has TRBV5-5 and TRBJ1-4, with a weak D call TRBD1 (6 bases). V lost 2 bases to trimming and J lost 2 bases, with 16 bases between them. The CDR3 runs 17 residues. Per germline, CDR1 SGHKS and CDR2 YYEKEE (reference sequence). The CDR3 nucleotides are TGTGCCAGCAGCTTTATGCCGGGGGCGCTTACTAATGAAAAACTGTTTTTT. Translating gives CASSFMPGALTNEKLFF.

This clonotype has a handful of counts. This chain links TRBV12-3 or TRBV12-4 with TRBJ2-5, with 10 bases lining up with TRBD1. V shed 6 bases and J 0 bases; nucleotides not matched to a gene: 7. CDR3 length: 16 residues. This CDR3 is CASRSGQGVDQETQYF. In DNA form, the CDR3 reads TGTGCCAGCAGATCCGGACAGGGGGTTGACCAAGAGACCCAGTACTTC.

V is TRBV7-2 and J is TRBJ2-3, with a possible D match to TRBD2 (6 bases). V lost 2 bases to trimming and J lost 4 bases, with 13 bases between them. The CDR3 covers 15 residues. Per germline, CDR1 SGHTA and CDR2 FQGNSA. As DNA, the CDR3 is TGTGCCAGCAGCTTAACGGGACTGGGATCAGATACGCAGTATTTT. It codes for CASSLTGLGSDTQYF.

This clonotype was detected only a few times. V and J are TRBV20-1 and TRBJ2-4; D gene uncertain. Germline V CDR1 and CDR2: DFQATT, SNEGSKA (reference sequence). V dropped 4 bases and J dropped 0 bases, with 13 bases sitting between them. This CDR3 region has 15 residues. CDR3: CSATGPTIAKNIQYF. The CDR3 bases are TGCAGTGCTACGGGCCCAACCATAGCCAAAAACATTCAGTACTTC.

V is TRBV7-2 and J is TRBJ1-1; D may be TRBD1 (5 bases). CDR3 size: 14 residues. V was trimmed by 1 base and J by 5 bases, leaving 11 bases between them. CDR1 is SGHTA, CDR2 FQGNSA, per germline. The CDR3 loop reads CASSLVFGGTEAFF. The CDR3 DNA reads as TGTGCCAGCAGCTTAGTATTCGGGGGTACTGAAGCTTTCTTT.

Only a few counts were recorded for this clonotype. CDR3 residues: CASSSRRGLLNTEAFF. The DNA for the CDR3 is TGTGCCAGCAGCTCCCGACGGGGCCTCTTGAACACTGAAGCTTTCTTT. The V and J genes are TRBV7-2 and TRBJ1-1; a weak D match, TRBD1 (5 bases). With 4 bases removed from V and 0 bases from J, the gap between germline ends came to 15 bases. Germline CDR1 and CDR2: SGHTA and FQGNSA. The CDR3 runs 16 residues.

In its sample, this clonotype was seen a few times. The chain links TRBV28 to TRBJ1-2, with 7 bases identical to TRBD1. Germline trimming cut 6 bases from V and 5 bases from J; bases unmatched to any gene: 9. The germline V gene encodes CDR1 MDHEN and CDR2 SYDVKM. The CDR3 is 14 residues long. The CDR3 coding sequence is TGTGCCAGCAGCTTACAGGGGACTTTTTATGGCTACACCTTC. Protein: CASSLQGTFYGYTF.

This clonotype was seen more than once but under ten times. The V gene is TRBV12-3 or TRBV12-4, the J gene TRBJ1-2; the D gene is possibly TRBD1 (5 bases). Trimming stripped 5 bases from V and 6 bases from J, with 16 bases between. The CDR3 consists of 14 residues. The CDR3 sequence: CASSLGEGKDGYTF. The CDR3 DNA sequence: TGTGCCAGCAGTCTAGGGGAGGGGAAGGATGGCTACACCTTC.

V is TRBV7-8 and J is TRBJ2-7, with D maybe TRBD1 (5 bases). CDR1 SGHVS and CDR2 FQNEAQ come from the germline V gene. The CDR3 spans 14 residues. The V and J ends lost 3 bases and 2 bases respectively, with 11 bases between them. The CDR3 reads CASSFKQVAYEQYF. CDR3 nucleotides: TGTGCCAGCAGCTTCAAACAGGTGGCCTACGAGCAGTACTTC.

V usage is TRBV6-1 and J usage is TRBJ2-1, with unresolved D. The CDR3 spans 12 residues. CDR1 and CDR2 (germline): MNHNS, SASEGT. Trimming shortened V by 6 bases and J by 4 bases, and 7 bases separated the two germline ends. The CDR3 here is CASRDPYNEQFF. The CDR3 DNA reads as TGTGCCAGCAGGGACCCTTACAATGAGCAGTTCTTC.

This clonotype was recorded many times. The chain links TRBV29-1 to TRBJ2-3; 14 bases agree with TRBD2. The CDR3 contains 14 residues. V shed 6 bases and J 7 bases; nucleotides not matched to a gene: 6. Germline V gene data show CDR1 as SQVTM and CDR2 as ANQGSEA. CDR3 bases: TGCAGCGTGGCGACTAGCGGGAGGGCCAATACGCAGTATTTT. Translated: CSVATSGRANTQYF.

This clonotype showed up many times. This chain links TRBV6-6 with TRBJ1-2; D is ambiguous. Germline CDR1 and CDR2: MNHNY and SVGAGI (reference sequence). V lost 6 bases to trimming and J lost 1 base, with 6 bases between them. This CDR3 comprises 12 residues. Written as DNA, the CDR3 is TGTGCCAGCAGCAGAAGTAACTATGGCTACACCTTC. It encodes CASSRSNYGYTF.

The V gene is TRBV29-1, the J gene TRBJ1-2, with 10 bases that match TRBD1. V dropped 6 bases and J dropped 6; count of bases not matched to a gene: 7. The CDR3 spans 13 residues. Germline V lookup: CDR1 SQVTM, CDR2 ANQGSEA. As DNA, the CDR3 is TGCAGCGTCGGGACAGGGGTCCGAGATGGCTACACCTTC. As protein: CSVGTGVRDGYTF. Complete variable domain (other parts from reference TRBV29-1 and TRBJ1-2): SAVISQKPSRDICQRGTSLTIQCQVDSQVTMMFWYRQQPGQSLTLIATANQGSEATYESGFVIDKFPISRPNLTFSTLTVSNMSPEDSSIYLCSVGTGVRDGYTFGSGTRLTVV.

This clonotype was seen a few times. The rearrangement joins TRBV27 to TRBJ1-2; TRBD1 aligns across 10 bases. The CDR3 extends over 14 amino acids. Trimming removed 5 bases from V and 4 bases from J; junction bases left unmatched: 4. The germline gives CDR1 MNHEY, CDR2 SMNVEV (reference sequence). This CDR3 is CASSKDRGLYGYTF. As DNA, the CDR3 is TGTGCCAGCAGTAAAGACAGGGGGCTCTATGGCTACACCTTC.

V usage is TRBV6-5 and J usage is TRBJ2-3; perhaps TRBD1 as D (6 bases). The ends were cut back, 4 bases at V and 5 bases at J, with 13 bases in the middle. The CDR3 has 14 amino acids. Germline V gene lookup returns CDR1 MNHEY and CDR2 SVGAGI. The CDR3 DNA sequence: TGTGCCAGCAGTTTACAGGGACCGCAAGATACGCAGTATTTT. Encoded protein: CASSLQGPQDTQYF.